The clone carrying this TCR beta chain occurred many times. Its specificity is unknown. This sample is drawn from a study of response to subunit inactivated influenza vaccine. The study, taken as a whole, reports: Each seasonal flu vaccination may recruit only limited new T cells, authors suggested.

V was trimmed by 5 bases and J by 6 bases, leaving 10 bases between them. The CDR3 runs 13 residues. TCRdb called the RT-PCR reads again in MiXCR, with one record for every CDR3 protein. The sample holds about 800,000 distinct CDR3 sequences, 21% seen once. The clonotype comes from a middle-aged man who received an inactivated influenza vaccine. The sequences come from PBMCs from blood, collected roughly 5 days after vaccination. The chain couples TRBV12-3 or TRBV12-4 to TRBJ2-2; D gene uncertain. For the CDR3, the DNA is TGTGCCAGCAGTCCCACGTACGCCGGGGAGCTGTTTTTT. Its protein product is CASSPTYAGELFF.